This T cell receptor (beta chain) is drawn from a study of beta chain features in type 1 diabetes. Stem cell-like memory, regulatory, central memory and naive CD4+ cells were sorted via CD45RO/CCR7/CD25/CD127/CD95/CD27. A word on this clone: Its antigen is unidentified.

The V gene's germline CDR1 is SGHDN and CDR2 FVKESK. Trimming removed 0 bases from V and 12 bases from J, with 15 bases in between. This CDR3 has 14 amino acids. cDNA synthesis used the whole RNA isolate, giving expressed TCRB sequences. Read counts averaged roughly 3.5 million for samples of naive, central memory and regulatory T cells. Profiled with immunoSEQ multiplex PCR; TCRdb holds only in-frame clones, not every one. Of 450,000 to 550,000 clones listed, roughly 31% are singletons. Overall study findings and caveats: TCRB repertoires of naive, central memory and Treg cells appeared more similar among patients than among healthy donors.

Material: naive CD4+ T cells from blood. The sequence derives from a man aged 18 to 30 in good health. The chain uses TRBV14 and TRBJ2-1; D may be TRBD2 (6 bases). As DNA, the CDR3 is TGTGCCAGCAGCCAAGAGAATACGGGAGACCGGCAGTTCTTC. Translation: CASSQENTGDRQFF.